The 2 T cell receptor beta chains given below trace back to one sample, sequenced in a study of T cells in tuberculosis (dated by TCRdb to the late 2010s). Library creation used the immunoSEQ multiplex PCR assay. Held by TCRdb, this immuneACCESS table contains in-frame sequences only and omits some clones. Under half of the omission traces to an unresolved V gene where checked; the cause of the rest is unknown. This sample gives over 30,000 clones in total; around 97% of them show up just once. Approximately 6.2% of the sample is held by the ten biggest clonotypes. The specimen sequenced was PBMCs. The receptors were gathered from a donor aged 10-30 years with latent tuberculosis or without tuberculosis infection.

Of note for this clone: Distinct nucleotide sequences in the sample also encode this CDR3. V gene TRBV9 combines with J gene TRBJ2-3, with unresolved D. Germline loops: CDR1 SGDLS, CDR2 YYNGEE. This CDR3 is 13 amino acids long. V lost 0 bases, J lost 1 base, and 3 bases lay in between. The CDR3 bases are TGTGCCAGCAGCGTAGCGGGCACAGATACGCAGTATTTT. Its protein is CASSVAGTDTQYF.

The chain links TRBV6-1 to TRBJ2-3; D perhaps matches TRBD2 (5 bases). Trimming took 5 bases from V and 9 from J, leaving 12 bases between them. Per germline, CDR1 MNHNS and CDR2 SASEGT. The CDR3 runs 12 residues. CDR3 bases: TGTGCCAGCAGTCAAGTAGCGATCACGCAGTATTTT. Translated: CASSQVAITQYF.